A selection of T cell receptor beta chains follows, all from one sample in a study of T-cell reconstitution after alpha-beta-depleted transplantation in children. TCRdb recomputed calls from the PCR reads with MiXCR, one row per CDR3 protein. This table holds fewer than 700,000 distinct CDR3 sequences, 13% found once. The sample here was PBMCs, mostly from graft donor cells, taken 360 days after TCRalphabeta/CD19-depleted stem cell transplant. The receptors come from a male patient younger than 18 who had a stem cell transplant for acute myeloid leukemia, so the T cells may come from the graft donor. Both conserved end residues are part of each CDR3. Each record gives: clone size, V gene, D gene, J gene, CDR3 protein, CDR3 DNA. The D gene is left open where the match is weak. The size field is filled for only some rows; it gives once, few, many or a size class.

-	TRBV2	TRBD1	TRBJ1-4	CASSEFGQVNEKLFF	TGTGCCAGCAGTGAATTTGGACAGGTTAATGAAAAACTGTTTTTT
-	TRBV12-3/TRBV12-4	-	TRBJ2-7	CASSLQGSSSYEQYF	TGTGCCAGCAGTTTACAGGGTTCAAGCTCCTACGAGCAGTACTTC
few	TRBV27	-	TRBJ2-3	CASSPGRSSTDTQYF	TGTGCCAGCAGCCCGGGACGATCTAGCACAGATACGCAGTATTTT
few	TRBV9	-	TRBJ2-1	CASSVEVNEQFF	TGTGCCAGCAGCGTAGAGGTAAATGAGCAGTTCTTC
-	TRBV29-1	TRBD1	TRBJ1-1	CSVELQGGNTEAFF	TGCAGCGTTGAACTACAGGGGGGGAACACTGAAGCTTTCTTT
many	TRBV18	-	TRBJ1-1	CASSPGALNTEAFF	TGTGCCAGCTCACCAGGTGCATTGAACACTGAAGCTTTCTTT
few	TRBV4-3	-	TRBJ2-1	CASSQDPETPSYNEQFF	TGCGCCAGCAGCCAAGATCCGGAGACCCCCTCTTACAATGAGCAGTTCTTC
few	TRBV14	-	TRBJ2-7	CASSFGQPFEQYF	TGTGCCAGCAGCTTCGGACAGCCTTTCGAGCAGTACTTC
-	TRBV7-3	-	TRBJ2-7	CASSLTGRPSSYEQYF	TGTGCCAGCAGCTTAACTGGCAGACCGAGCTCCTACGAGCAGTACTTC
-	TRBV7-2	-	TRBJ2-7	CASSPTGGDYEQYF	TGTGCCAGCAGCCCTACCGGGGGAGACTACGAGCAGTACTTC
many	TRBV20-1	TRBD1	TRBJ2-2	CSADRAAVSTGELFF	TGCAGTGCCGACAGGGCGGCAGTGAGCACCGGGGAGCTGTTTTTT
-	TRBV24-1	TRBD1	TRBJ2-7	CATSDGTKGQGVCEQYF	TGTGCCACCAGTGACGGAACTAAGGGACAGGGGGTGTGCGAGCAGTACTTC
many	TRBV15	-	TRBJ2-7	CATSRDLLRVSYEQYF	TGTGCCACCAGCAGAGATCTCTTGAGAGTCTCCTACGAGCAGTACTTC
many	TRBV28	TRBD2	TRBJ2-3	CASSLWGLAGVTDTQYF	TGTGCCAGCAGTTTATGGGGACTAGCGGGTGTTACAGATACGCAGTATTTT
-	TRBV29-1	TRBD2	TRBJ2-3	CSVEGGEGPDTQYF	TGCAGCGTTGAGGGGGGGGAGGGTCCAGATACGCAGTATTTT
-	TRBV12-3/TRBV12-4	-	TRBJ2-2	CASSYGGGTGELFF	TGTGCCAGCAGTTACGGAGGGGGCACCGGGGAGCTGTTTTTT
-	TRBV7-3	TRBD1	TRBJ2-7	CASSLIPDRGYEQYF	TGTGCCAGCAGCTTAATCCCGGACAGGGGCTACGAGCAGTACTTC
-	TRBV6-2/TRBV6-3	-	TRBJ2-1	CASSYPTTEQFF	TGTGCCAGCAGTTACCCGACTACTGAGCAGTTCTTC
-	TRBV7-2	TRBD1	TRBJ1-3	CASSLGRGRNTIYF	TGTGCCAGCAGCTTAGGAAGGGGGCGGAACACCATATATTTT
-	TRBV20-1	TRBD2	TRBJ2-1	CSARASGRTTLGGEQFF	TGCAGTGCTAGAGCTAGCGGGAGGACCACCCTGGGAGGCGAGCAGTTCTTC
few	TRBV11-2	-	TRBJ2-1	CASSRQVNEQFF	TGTGCCAGCAGCCGCCAGGTAAATGAGCAGTTCTTC
-	TRBV7-3	-	TRBJ2-7	CASSFGQPGEQYF	TGTGCCAGCAGCTTCGGGCAGCCGGGCGAGCAGTACTTC
-	TRBV12-3/TRBV12-4	-	TRBJ2-1	CASSRLELLNEQFF	TGTGCCAGCAGCCGCCTTGAGCTGCTTAATGAGCAGTTCTTC
-	TRBV6-1	-	TRBJ2-7	CASRTVSSSYEQYF	TGTGCCAGCAGGACAGTCTCAAGCTCCTACGAGCAGTACTTC
many	TRBV28	-	TRBJ2-1	CASSFRGNSYNEQFF	TGTGCCAGCAGTTTTCGCGGGAACTCCTACAATGAGCAGTTCTTC
-	TRBV28	TRBD1	TRBJ2-1	CAIDRATYNEQFF	TGTGCCATCGACAGGGCGACCTACAATGAGCAGTTCTTC
-	TRBV7-2	-	TRBJ1-4	CASSPAWETNEKLFF	TGTGCCAGCAGCCCTGCCTGGGAGACTAATGAAAAACTGTTTTTT
few	TRBV6-2/TRBV6-3	-	TRBJ2-3	CASRYGDTQYF	TGTGCCAGCAGGTATGGGGATACGCAGTATTTT
few	TRBV27	-	TRBJ2-7	CASSMHSLPGEQYF	TGTGCCAGCAGTATGCACAGCCTTCCGGGGGAGCAGTACTTC
-	TRBV6-2/TRBV6-3	-	TRBJ2-5	CASSYSIRTQETQYF	TGTGCCAGCAGTTACAGTATCAGGACCCAAGAGACCCAGTACTTC
-	TRBV7-2	TRBD1	TRBJ2-1	CASSFSPGQGAYNEQFF	TGTGCCAGCAGCTTTTCCCCCGGACAGGGGGCCTACAATGAGCAGTTCTTC
few	TRBV25-1	TRBD2	TRBJ2-1	CASSDFYGLEVNEQFF	TGTGCCAGCAGTGATTTTTATGGACTAGAGGTCAATGAGCAGTTCTTC
few	TRBV28	TRBD1	TRBJ1-2	CASSLGTGTILPRGYTF	TGTGCCAGCAGTTTAGGGACAGGGACGATATTGCCTAGAGGCTACACCTTC
-	TRBV15	TRBD2	TRBJ2-5	CATSSWTSGWEETQYF	TGTGCCACCAGCAGTTGGACTAGCGGGTGGGAAGAGACCCAGTACTTC
few	TRBV9	-	TRBJ2-5	CASSPLSSPLKPQYF	TGTGCCAGCAGCCCCTTGAGCTCCCCGTTGAAGCCCCAGTACTTC
-	TRBV5-1	-	TRBJ1-3	CASSLSTQGLSGNTIYF	TGCGCCAGCAGCTTGAGCACCCAGGGGCTCTCTGGAAACACCATATATTTT
few	TRBV7-3	TRBD2	TRBJ2-5	CASSASGSRETQYF	TGTGCCAGCAGCGCTAGCGGGAGCAGGGAGACCCAGTACTTC
few	TRBV18	TRBD2	TRBJ2-7	CASSPPDVSGRAGQYF	TGTGCCAGCTCACCGCCCGACGTTAGCGGGAGGGCCGGGCAGTACTTC
-	TRBV20-1	TRBD2	TRBJ2-1	CSASWTSGRRNEQFF	TGCAGTGCTAGTTGGACTAGCGGGAGAAGGAATGAGCAGTTCTTC
many	TRBV29-1	-	TRBJ2-3	CSVEGLFTDTQYF	TGCAGCGTTGAAGGGCTCTTCACAGATACGCAGTATTTT
few	TRBV10-3	TRBD2	TRBJ2-7	CAISDLPRAGGFHEQYF	TGTGCCATCAGTGACCTGCCGCGGGCGGGAGGGTTCCACGAGCAGTACTTC
-	TRBV20-1	-	TRBJ2-1	CSARVGEQFF	TGCAGTGCTAGAGTCGGTGAGCAGTTCTTC